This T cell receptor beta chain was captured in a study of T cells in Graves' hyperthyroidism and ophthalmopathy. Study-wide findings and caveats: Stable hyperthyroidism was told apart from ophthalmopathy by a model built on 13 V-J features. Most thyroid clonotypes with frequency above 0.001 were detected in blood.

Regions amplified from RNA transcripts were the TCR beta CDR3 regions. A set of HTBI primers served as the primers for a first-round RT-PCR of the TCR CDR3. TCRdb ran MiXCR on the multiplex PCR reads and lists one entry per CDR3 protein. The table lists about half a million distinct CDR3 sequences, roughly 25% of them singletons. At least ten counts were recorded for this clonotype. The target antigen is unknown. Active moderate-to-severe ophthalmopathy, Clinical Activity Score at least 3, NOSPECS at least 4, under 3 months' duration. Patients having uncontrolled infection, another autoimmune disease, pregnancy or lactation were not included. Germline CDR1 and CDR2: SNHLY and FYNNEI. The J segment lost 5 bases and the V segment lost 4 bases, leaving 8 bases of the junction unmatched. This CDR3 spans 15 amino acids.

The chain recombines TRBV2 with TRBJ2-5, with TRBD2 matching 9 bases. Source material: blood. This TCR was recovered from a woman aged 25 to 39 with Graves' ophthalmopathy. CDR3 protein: CASSVERGVGETQYF. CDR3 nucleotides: TGTGCCAGCAGTGTCGAGCGGGGGGTAGGCGAGACCCAGTACTTC.